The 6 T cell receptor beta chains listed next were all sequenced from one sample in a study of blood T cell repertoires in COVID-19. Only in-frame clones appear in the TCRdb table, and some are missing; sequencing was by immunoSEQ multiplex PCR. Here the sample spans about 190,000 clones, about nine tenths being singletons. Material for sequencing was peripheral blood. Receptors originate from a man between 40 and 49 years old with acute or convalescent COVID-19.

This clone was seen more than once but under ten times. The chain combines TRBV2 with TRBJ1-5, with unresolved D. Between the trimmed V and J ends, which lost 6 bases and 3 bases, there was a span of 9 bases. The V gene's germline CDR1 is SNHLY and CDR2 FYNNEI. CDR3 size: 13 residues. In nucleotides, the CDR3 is TGTGCCAGCAGGGACGGACTCAATCAGCCCCAGCATTTT. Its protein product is CASRDGLNQPQHF. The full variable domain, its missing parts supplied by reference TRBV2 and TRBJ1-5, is EPEVTQTPSHQVTQMGQEVILRCVPISNHLYFYWYRQILGQKVEFLVSFYNNEISEKSEIFDDQFSVERPDGSNFTLKIRSTKLEDSAMYFCASRDGLNQPQHFGDGTRLSIL.

CDR3 bases: TGCGCCAGCAGCTTGGCCGGGACAGGAGCCCTTTCAACTGAAGCTTTCTTT. It specifies CASSLAGTGALSTEAFF. This chain joins TRBV5-1 and TRBJ1-1, with 8 positions matching TRBD1. V shed 0 bases, J shed 5 bases, and the junction held 12 bases outside the gene matches. Germline V gene sequence: CDR1 SGHRS, CDR2 YFSETQ. There are 17 residues in the CDR3.

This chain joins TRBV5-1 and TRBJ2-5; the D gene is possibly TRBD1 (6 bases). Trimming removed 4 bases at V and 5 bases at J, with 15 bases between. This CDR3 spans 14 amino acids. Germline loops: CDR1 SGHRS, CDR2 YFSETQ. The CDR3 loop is CASSLQGPEETQYF. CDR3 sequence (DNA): TGCGCCAGCAGCCTACAGGGCCCGGAGGAGACCCAGTACTTC.

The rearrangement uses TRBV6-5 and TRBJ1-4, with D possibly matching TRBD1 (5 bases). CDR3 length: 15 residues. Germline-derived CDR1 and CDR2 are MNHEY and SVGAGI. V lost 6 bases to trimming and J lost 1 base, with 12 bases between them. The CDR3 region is CASRNRGGTNEKLFF. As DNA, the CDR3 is TGTGCCAGCAGAAATCGGGGGGGAACTAATGAAAAACTGTTTTTT.

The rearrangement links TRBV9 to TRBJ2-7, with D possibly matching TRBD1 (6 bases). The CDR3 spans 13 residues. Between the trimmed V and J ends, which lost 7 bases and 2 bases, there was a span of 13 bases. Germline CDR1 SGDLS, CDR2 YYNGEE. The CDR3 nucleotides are TGTGCCAGCCGACCGGGACACCCCTACGAGCAGTACTTC. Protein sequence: CASRPGHPYEQYF.

The CDR3 DNA is TGTGCCAGCAGCGTTCTAGGGGCGGGGGGGCCCAATGAGCAGTTCTTC. Its protein product is CASSVLGAGGPNEQFF. This sequence joins TRBV9 and TRBJ2-1; 9 nucleotides line up with TRBD2. The CDR3 length is 16 residues. J gave up 6 bases and V 2 bases, and 9 bases lay outside the gene matches. Per germline, CDR1 SGDLS and CDR2 YYNGEE.